This TCR beta chain was identified during a study of long-term antiretroviral therapy in people with HIV. Findings of the study overall: There were no data on ART adherence, viral resistance or therapy changes, a gap that limits inferences about post-ART repertoire changes.

Without exception, participants with HIV were treated in the United States. Roughly 1-10 million cryopreserved PBMC were held in samples before DNA extraction. The authors ran the immunoSEQ assay, v3.0, at survey level. TCRdb keeps only in-frame clones here, not all; method: immunoSEQ multiplex PCR. This repertoire shows 27,000 or so clones, roughly 84% found once; its top ten account for more than 7%. Of note for this clone: Its antigen is not known.

The V and J ends lost 2 bases and 11 bases, in that order; junction bases with no gene match: 10. Germline lookup yields CDR1 ENHRY and CDR2 SYGVKD. The CDR3 loop spans 15 amino acids. The source material was unsorted PBMCs, sampled about 5 years after starting antiretroviral therapy. The chain links TRBV10-3 to TRBJ2-1; TRBD2 agrees at 9 bases. The TCR sequence derives from a man aged 35 to 55 with HIV. CDR3 amino acids: CAISEDGLATSQQFF. For the CDR3, the DNA is TGTGCCATCAGTGAGGACGGACTAGCGACCAGTCAGCAGTTCTTC.